Given below is one T cell receptor beta chain in context. The data are from a study of blood T cell repertoires in COVID-19. Across the study: Samples representing acute and convalescent COVID-19 were sourced from the United States, Italy and Spain. PBMCs, B-cell-depleted T cells, or T cells provided the cDNA or gDNA that made up the material.

The germline V gene has CDR1 LGHDT and CDR2 YNNKEL (reference sequence). With 3 bases clipped from V and 14 bases from J, the junction kept 15 bases outside the gene matches. This CDR3 has 16 residues. Clones were sequenced by immunoSEQ multiplex PCR, and TCRdb holds only the in-frame ones, with some missing. The sample yields a few hundred thousand clones, around 90% seen once. The TCR sequence derives from a woman in her forties or fifties who had recovered from COVID-19. The V call is TRBV3-1 (or the pseudogene TRBV3-2), the J call TRBJ1-6; 8 bases are a match to TRBD1. Material for sequencing was peripheral blood. The CDR3 protein is CASSHARGTGHMALHF. The CDR3 DNA reads TGTGCCAGCAGCCACGCTCGCGGGACAGGACATATGGCCCTCCACTTT.